This T cell receptor (beta chain) is drawn from a study of technical replicates of blood from a handful of donors. Sequencing was performed with immunoSEQ multiplex PCR; in TCRdb, only in-frame clones are kept and a portion is missing. The table has around 85,000 clones, about 94% seen once. CDR1 and CDR2 (germline): SGHRS, YFSETQ. This CDR3 is 17 amino acids long. Trimming cost V 5 bases and J 0 bases; bases outside gene matches: 8. The chain links TRBV5-1 to TRBJ1-5, with 10 nucleotides matching TRBD1. The TCR originated in a human donor in good health. The sequenced sample consisted of T cells isolated from PBMCs. The CDR3 loop reads CASRVGTGDYSNQPQHF. The DNA of the CDR3 is TGCGCCAGCAGGGTAGGGACAGGGGACTATAGCAATCAGCCCCAGCATTTT.